This TCR beta chain was recovered during a study of CD8+CD57+ T cells in acquired aplastic anemia (dated 2018 in TCRdb). A note on the overall study: DNA extracted from sorted CD4+ and CD8+ cells had a mean of about 3.3 ug, with a range of roughly 0.18 to 27.4 ug. CD8+CD57+ expansion was defined as frequency above the mean frequency observed in healthy subjects.

Expansion of CD8+CD57+ cells had been shown by flow cytometry in the patients chosen for sequencing. Severe acquired aplastic anemia was diagnosed in all patients according to International Study of Aplastic Anemia and Agranulocytosis and Camitta criteria. No therapy had been received by the patients at the time of blood sampling. TCR repertoires of sorted CD4+ and CD8+ blood T cells from severe aplastic anemia patients and healthy subjects were deep-sequenced in the study. Patients were enrolled under clinicaltrials.gov protocols 00001620, 01623167, 00001397, 00071045, 00081523 and 00961064 in the USA. Ficoll-Paque density gradient centrifugation was used to isolate peripheral blood mononuclear cells. Before DNA extraction, CD4+ and CD8+ T cells were sorted with FACS or magnetic beads. Genomic DNA served as template for TCR beta VDJ combination and CDR3 sequence profiling. An Illumina HiSeq 2000 was used for TCR repertoire sequencing. The source study handled its data this way. Repertoire assessment relied on Simpson's diversity index, CDR3 size and DJ length profiles, and TRBV/TRBJ rearrangement plots. Whichever DNA sequence was most abundant in the deep sequencing data was defined as the immunodominant clone. CDR3 amino acid sequences were screened for sharing across subjects and compared with published repertoires and the VDJdb database. TCRdb took the public reads, trimmed them with fastp at Q25, ran MiXCR for clone calling and kept in-frame beta chains. Every entry covers one CDR3 protein and lists the most common genes and DNA from its rows. For this entry, the V and J calls and clone size follow TCRdb and not the study's own pipeline. Within this sample are 150,000 or so distinct CDR3 sequences, with just over 50% of them counted one time only. The biggest ten clones account for approximately 12% of the sample.

Study-wide findings and limitations: Between patients and healthy controls, no significant difference in CD8+ Simpson's diversity was found (P=0.060). Around 28 CD8+ CDR3 sequences were found to be shared between patients and controls, but these sequences appeared to be highly expressed in patients and within the immunodominant clones of the patients.

There are 14 amino acids in the CDR3, from cysteine to phenylalanine inclusive. Kept here is only the CDR3 DNA, which spans 42 bases and is read in frame from base 1. The germline ends are 6 bases apart after V is trimmed by 1 base and J by 2 bases. According to the germline V gene, CDR1 reads MGHDK and CDR2 reads SYGVNS. The table lists this clonotype with many counts. This receptor's antigen is unknown. No quality values exist for individual bases; no much larger clone is one base distant. Recombination linked TRBV25-1 to TRBJ2-1, with the D call perhaps TRBD1 or TRBD2, each one matching 5 bases. This sequence originates from a human donor with aplastic anemia. Sequencing was carried out using sorted CD4+, CD8+, or CD8+CD57+ T cells (not recorded which) from PBMCs. The CDR3 region: CASSELGAYNEQFF. DNA sequence: TGTGCCAGCAGTGAATTGGGGGCCTACAATGAGCAGTTCTTC. Reference TRBV25-1 and TRBJ2-1 proteins supply the regions before and after the CDR3; the full variable domain is: EADIYQTPRYLVIGTGKKITLECSQTMGHDKMYWYQQDPGMELHLIHYSYGVNSTEKGDLSSESTVSRIRTEHFPLTLESARPSHTSQYLCASSELGAYNEQFFGPGTRLTVL.